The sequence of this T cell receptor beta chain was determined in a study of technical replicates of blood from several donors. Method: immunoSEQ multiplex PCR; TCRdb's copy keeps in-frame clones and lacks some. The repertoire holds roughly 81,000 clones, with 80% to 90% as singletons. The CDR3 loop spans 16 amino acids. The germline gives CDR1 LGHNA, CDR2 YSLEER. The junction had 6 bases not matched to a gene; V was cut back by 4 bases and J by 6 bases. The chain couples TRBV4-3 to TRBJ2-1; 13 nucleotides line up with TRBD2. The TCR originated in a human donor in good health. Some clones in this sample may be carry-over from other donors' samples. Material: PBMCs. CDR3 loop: CASSPVLAGGFNEQFF. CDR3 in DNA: TGCGCCAGCAGCCCAGTACTAGCGGGAGGGTTCAATGAGCAGTTCTTC.